This is a list of T cell receptor beta chains from one sample in a study of blood T cells in healthy people across ages. TCRdb ran MiXCR on the 5' RACE reads and lists one entry per CDR3 protein. Of about 620,000 distinct CDR3 sequences in the sample, 52% were seen once. Sequencing was performed on blood. The receptors were gathered from an elderly woman in good health. CDR3s include the opening cysteine and the closing phenylalanine or tryptophan.

TRBJ2-5	TRBV20-1	CSVKESSVGNEQYF
TRBJ2-5	TRBV12-3/TRBV12-4	CASSSLQETRYF
TRBJ1-4	TRBV5-1	CASSLRGPFTTNEKLFF
TRBJ2-3	TRBV5-5	CASSLLGGRSTDTQYF
TRBJ2-3	TRBV20-1	CSARPGVAGVDTQYF
TRBJ2-1	TRBV10-3	CAISTPGQGNEQFF
TRBJ2-5	TRBV7-3	CASSLSTGGRETQYF
TRBJ2-3	TRBV20-1	CSARDWGDLSTDTQYF
NA	TRBV11-1	CASSFEGGNYEQYF
TRBJ2-7	TRBV19	CASSHPGGFSYEQYF
TRBJ1-2	TRBV20-1	CSAAGTGGTYGYTF
TRBJ2-4	TRBV6-6	CASSSQDRDGKNIQYF
TRBJ1-2	TRBV20-1	CITTGMAYGYTF
TRBJ1-6	TRBV15	CATSNTIGGPNSPLHF
TRBJ1-2	TRBV20-1	CSARDRDRVFGYTF
TRBJ2-7	TRBV29-1	CSVEGQGGPYEQYF
TRBJ1-2	TRBV9	CASSGRSGGDYGYTF
TRBJ2-3	TRBV12-3/TRBV12-4	CASSFSGVRADTQYF
TRBJ2-3	TRBV12-3/TRBV12-4	CASSLPERGITDTQYF
TRBJ1-1	TRBV9	CASSPNREYNTEAFF
TRBJ2-1	TRBV19	CASKLGLANYNEQFF
TRBJ2-5	TRBV25-1	CASRHGETQYF